This T cell receptor beta chain derives from a study of cytomegalovirus exposure and HLA in healthy donors. Study-level points and caveats: Upon later analysis, TCR association rates were observed to vary by HLA locus, being highest for DRB1 and lowest for HLA-C. After further analysis at a later stage, roughly 16,000 TCR beta sequences were associated with HLA alleles at 0.05 false discovery rate.

On this clone: No antigen is known for it.

PCR amplification relied on 60 Vbeta primers (plus 13 Jbeta primers). Assay: immunoSEQ multiplex PCR; the TCRdb copy retains only in-frame clones and omits some. In the table there are about 98,000 clones, approximately 78% of which are singletons. The junction had 7 bases not matched to a gene; V was cut back by 4 bases and J by 3 bases. CDR3 length equals 15 residues. Germline V gives CDR1 SGDLS, CDR2 YYNGEE. This receptor was identified in a man between 35 and 55 years old in good health and CMV-seronegative. The chain uses TRBV9 and TRBJ2-1; 7 nucleotides agree with TRBD1. The sample comprised PBMCs. The CDR3 bases are TGTGCCAGCAGCCGGGGACAGACGAACTACAATGAGCAGTTCTTC. The encoded protein is CASSRGQTNYNEQFF.